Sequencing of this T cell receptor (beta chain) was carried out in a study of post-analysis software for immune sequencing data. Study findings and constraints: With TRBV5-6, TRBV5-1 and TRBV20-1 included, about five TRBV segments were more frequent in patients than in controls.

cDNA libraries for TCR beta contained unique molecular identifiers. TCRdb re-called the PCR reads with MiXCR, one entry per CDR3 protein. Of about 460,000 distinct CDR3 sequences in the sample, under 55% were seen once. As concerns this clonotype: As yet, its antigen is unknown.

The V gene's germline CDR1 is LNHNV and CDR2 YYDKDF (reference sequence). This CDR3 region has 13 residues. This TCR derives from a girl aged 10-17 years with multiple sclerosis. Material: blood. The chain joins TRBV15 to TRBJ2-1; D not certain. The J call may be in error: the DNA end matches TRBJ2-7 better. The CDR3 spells CATSLSLRDEQYF. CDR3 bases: TGTGCCACCAGTTTATCACTTCGCGACGAGCAGTACTTC.